This entry lists 19 T cell receptor beta chains sequenced from one sample in a study of blood T cells in healthy people across ages (dated by TCRdb to between 2014 and 2017). The library relied on 5' RACE. Sequencing was carried out with an Illumina HiSeq 2500. A second PCR of roughly 6 to 11 cycles was performed with a sample-barcoded 5' primer and a J-beta primer mix. Clones were called with MiXCR by TCRdb after fastp trimmed the public reads at Q25, and only in-frame beta chains were retained. CDR3 protein duplicates are merged, each entry listing the most common genes and DNA. A total of about 780,000 distinct CDR3 sequences appear in this sample, about 45% of them only once. 15% to 20% of the sample is taken by the ten largest. Sequencing was done on a sample of blood. All receptors come from a man older than 75 in good health.

J is TRBJ2-1 and V is TRBV5-1; D unresolved. Deletions cut 4 bases from V and 6 bases from J, with 29 bases between. The germline CDR1 and CDR2 sequences are SGHRS and YFSETQ. There are 19 residues in the CDR3. The CDR3 DNA reads TGCGCCAGCAGCCCAGACATATTCAACCCCCCCGACCCTCTCAATGAGCAGTTCTTC. Amino acid sequence: CASSPDIFNPPDPLNEQFF.

This sequence joins TRBV5-5 and TRBJ1-2; 7 nucleotides line up with TRBD1. Germline CDR1 reads SGHKS; CDR2 reads YYEKEE (reference sequence). Trimming at V came to 1 base and at J to 3 bases, leaving 9 bases not matched to a gene. The CDR3 is 16 amino acids. The CDR3 protein is CASSLIVGTADYGYTF. The CDR3 DNA sequence: TGTGCCAGCAGCTTGATTGTTGGGACAGCGGACTATGGCTACACCTTC.

The chain carries TRBV20-1 and TRBJ2-3; a weak D match, TRBD2 (5 bases). This CDR3 is 14 amino acids long. Germline CDR1 is DFQATT and CDR2 is SNEGSKA (reference sequence). The V end lost 2 bases, the J end lost 5 bases, and 14 bases lay between the germline ends. CDR3 in amino acids: CSARSGPRGDTQYF. The CDR3 nucleotides read TGCAGTGCTAGATCGGGTCCCCGGGGAGATACGCAGTATTTT.

The table lists this clonotype with many counts. The chain has TRBV2 and TRBJ2-5, with 8 bases fitting TRBD2. This CDR3 contains 15 residues. Trimming cost V 5 bases and J 3 bases; bases outside gene matches: 8. From germline, CDR1 is SNHLY and CDR2 FYNNEI. The chain's CDR3 is CASSPGLGVEETQYF. DNA of the CDR3: TGTGCCAGCAGTCCGGGACTAGGCGTTGAAGAGACCCAGTACTTC.

The chain carries TRBV10-3 and TRBJ2-5; TRBD2 matches at 9 bases. The CDR3 is made up of 13 amino acids. Germline V gene data show CDR1 as ENHRY and CDR2 as SYGVKD. V dropped 8 bases and J dropped 5; count of bases not matched to a gene: 6. This CDR3 reads CAIGAGGAETQYF. In DNA, the CDR3 is TGTGCCATCGGAGCGGGAGGCGCGGAGACCCAGTACTTC.

This clonotype was detected a few times. The V call is TRBV5-1, the J call TRBJ2-1; D is possibly TRBD1 or TRBD2 (6 bases each). Near its end, the DNA agrees better with TRBJ2-7, so the J call may be wrong. Germline CDR1 is SGHRS and CDR2 is YFSETQ. The CDR3 runs to 17 residues. CDR3 sequence reads: CASSLVGGQSSYNEQYF. For the CDR3, the DNA is TGCGCCAGCAGCTTGGTTGGGGGGCAGAGCTCCTACAATGAGCAGTACTTC.

This sequence joins TRBV12-3 or TRBV12-4 and TRBJ2-3; TRBD2 matches 8 bases. The trim removed 3 bases at V and 8 bases at J, leaving 7 bases unmatched. This CDR3 is built from 14 residues. The CDR3 DNA sequence: TGTGCCAGCAGTTTGGGAGCGGGAGCCGGTACGCAGTATTTT. Translating gives CASSLGAGAGTQYF.

This clonotype was counted a few times. This rearrangement joins TRBV12-3 or TRBV12-4 to TRBJ2-7, with TRBD2 matching over 10 bases. Gene TRBJ2-5 matches the end of the DNA better, so the J call may be wrong. The CDR3 length is 13 residues. The CDR3 reads CASKVAGGETQYF. In DNA, the CDR3 is TGTGCCAGCAAAGTAGCGGGAGGAGAGACCCAGTACTTC.

The genes are TRBV7-9 and TRBJ1-6; no definite D call. The CDR3 sequence is 14 residues long. The V gene's germline CDR1 is SEHNR and CDR2 FQNEAQ (reference sequence). V shed 4 bases and J shed 9 bases, with 13 bases lying between them. CDR3 in DNA: TGTGCCAGCAGCTCAAGTGTTGAGGGTTCACCCCTCCACTTT. This translates into CASSSSVEGSPLHF.

The chain has TRBV3-1 and TRBJ2-1, with 7 positions matching TRBD2. The CDR3 spans 13 residues. CDR1 and CDR2 from the germline V gene are LGHDT and YNNKEL (reference sequence). V dropped 0 bases and J dropped 13; count of bases not matched to a gene: 6. CDR3 sequence (DNA): TGTGCCAGCAGCCAAGAGCTTGAGCGGGAACAGTTCTTC. Translation: CASSQELEREQFF.

This chain uses TRBV20-1 with TRBJ2-1, with 7 bases that match TRBD2. CDR1 is DFQATT and CDR2 is SNEGSKA in the germline V gene (reference sequence). The CDR3 has 13 residues. J was trimmed by 2 bases and V by 6 bases; bases with no gene match: 4. CDR3 in DNA: TGCAGTGCCAGCGGGAACACCTACAATGAGCAGTTCTTC. As protein: CSASGNTYNEQFF.

The CDR3 DNA is TGTGCCAGCAGTGTACTATGGGGGAACGAGCAGTACTTC. Amino acid sequence: CASSVLWGNEQYF. The chain couples TRBV2 to TRBJ2-7; D tentatively reads TRBD1 or TRBD2 (5 bases each). Trimming cost V 4 bases and J 5 bases, with 12 bases left between them. Looked up from germline, CDR1 is SNHLY and CDR2 is FYNNEI. The CDR3 contains 13 residues. Supplemented by reference TRBV2 and TRBJ2-7, the full variable domain reads EPEVTQTPSHQVTQMGQEVILRCVPISNHLYFYWYRQILGQKVEFLVSFYNNEISEKSEIFDDQFSVERPDGSNFTLKIRSTKLEDSAMYFCASSVLWGNEQYFGPGTRLTVT.

This clonotype showed up just a few times. The chain links TRBV6-6 to TRBJ2-5; 8 positions match TRBD2. The V segment lost 6 bases and the J segment 1 base; nucleotides outside the gene matches: 7. This CDR3 is built from 15 residues. Germline CDR1 MNHNY, CDR2 SVGAGI (reference sequence). The CDR3 DNA reads TGTGCCAGCAGATTAGCGGGATCCCCCCAAGAGACCCAGTACTTC. Translated: CASRLAGSPQETQYF.

This clonotype showed up just a few times. CDR3 loop: CASSRTRSTDTQYF. CDR3 nucleotide sequence: TGTGCCAGCAGCAGGACTAGGAGCACAGATACGCAGTATTTT. The V gene is TRBV11-3, the J gene TRBJ2-3, with TRBD2 matching over 7 bases. This CDR3 is 14 amino acids long. V lost 5 bases to trimming and J lost 0 bases; unmatched junction nucleotides: 2. The germline V gene has CDR1 SGHNT and CDR2 YENEEA. The whole variable domain, filled in from reference TRBV11-3 and TRBJ2-3, reads EAGVVQSPRYKIIEKKQPVAFWCNPISGHNTLYWYLQNLGQGPELLIRYENEEAVDDSQLPKDRFSAERLKGVDSTLKIQPAELGDSAVYLCASSRTRSTDTQYFGPGTRLTVL.

This clonotype was detected only once. CDR3 DNA sequence: TGTGCCAGCAGTTACTCGGCAGGGGCCAACTATGGCTACACCTTC. It translates to CASSYSAGANYGYTF. The rearrangement joins TRBV6-5 to TRBJ1-2, with TRBD1 as a possible D gene (6 bases). Germline CDR1 is MNHEY and CDR2 is SVGAGI. CDR3 length: 15 residues. Trimming took off 0 bases at V and 2 bases at J, with 10 bases between the two ends.

This clonotype appeared a few times. This rearrangement joins TRBV5-1 to TRBJ1-1; D perhaps matches TRBD1 (5 bases). V gave up 4 bases and J gave up 0 bases, with 16 bases separating them. The CDR3 loop spans 16 amino acids. The germline V gene has CDR1 SGHRS and CDR2 YFSETQ. CDR3 region: CASSPQPEGMNTEAFF. In DNA form, the CDR3 reads TGCGCCAGCAGCCCCCAGCCGGAGGGGATGAACACTGAAGCTTTCTTT. Supplemented by reference TRBV5-1 and TRBJ1-1, the full variable domain reads KAGVTQTPRYLIKTRGQQVTLSCSPISGHRSVSWYQQTPGQGLQFLFEYFSETQRNKGNFPGRFSGRQFSNSRSEMNVSTLELGDSALYLCASSPQPEGMNTEAFFGQGTRLTVV.

This clonotype was found a few times. The J gene is TRBJ2-5, the V gene TRBV20-1; TRBD2 aligns across 9 bases. The CDR3 consists of 16 residues. The ends lost 0 bases at V and 1 base at J; junction bases unmatched: 6. Germline V gene sequence: CDR1 DFQATT, CDR2 SNEGSKA (reference sequence). This CDR3 is CSARDGASGIQETQYF. Written as DNA, the CDR3 is TGCAGTGCTAGAGATGGGGCTAGCGGGATCCAAGAGACCCAGTACTTC.

The chain combines TRBV19 with TRBJ2-1; D may be TRBD1 (6 bases). Trimming cost V 7 bases and J 5 bases, with 15 bases left between them. Germline lookup yields CDR1 LNHDA and CDR2 SQIVND (reference sequence). This CDR3 region has 14 residues. The CDR3 is CASTNPGQNNEQFF. CDR3 DNA sequence: TGTGCCAGTACCAACCCTGGACAGAACAATGAGCAGTTCTTC.

Note on this clonotype: A single base separates this from a much larger clone, so it may be a read error. The chain recombines TRBV20-1 with TRBJ1-6; D is unresolved. Trimming removed 0 bases from V and 0 bases from J, with 9 bases in between. The CDR3 consists of 16 residues. From germline, CDR1 is DFQATT and CDR2 SNEGSKA (reference sequence). CDR3: CSARDTGVSYNSPLHF. The CDR3 region has the DNA TGCAGTGCTAGAGATACGGGAGTCTCCTATAATTCACCCCTCCACTTT.